This T cell receptor (beta chain) emerged from a study of regulatory T cells in long-lasting Graves disease. According to the study, TCR beta libraries were built with iRepertoire HTBI primers and CDR3-region Arm-PCR. TCRdb used MiXCR to reprocess the multiplex PCR reads, holding one entry per CDR3 protein. The table lists some 450,000 distinct CDR3 sequences, around 20% of them singletons. Indicated time point: persistent/refractory GD, antithyroid drugs over 5 years with positive TRAb. After RNA was extracted from PBMCs, the TCR library was made from it. The specimen comprised peripheral blood mononuclear cells (PBMCs), sampled when the disease was refractory, from a patient treated with antithyroid drugs. The sequence came from a female donor with Graves disease.

The CDR3 loop is CASSPDIQETQYF. The CDR3 DNA sequence: TGTGCCAGCTCACCGGACATCCAGGAGACCCAGTACTTC. The rearrangement links TRBV18 to TRBJ2-5, with a tentative D call TRBD1 (5 bases). Trimming pared 3 bases from V and 5 bases from J, leaving 10 bases between. This CDR3 is built from 13 residues. Germline loops: CDR1 KGHSH, CDR2 LQKENI.